These T cell receptor beta chains were read from a single sample in a study of T cell responses to AZD1222 COVID-19 vaccine. Produced via immunoSEQ multiplex PCR; TCRdb's table is partial and in-frame only. Seen here are tens of thousands of clones, under 95% observed once, and the top ten hold roughly 5.5%. Here the sequenced sample was peripheral blood, taken on day 0 of MenACWY control vaccination. All receptors come from an adult in good health. CDR3s include the opening cysteine and the closing phenylalanine or tryptophan. D genes are given only for firm matches. Only part of the rows carry a size: once, few, many, or a class if the clone is expanded.

D gene,clone size,J gene,V gene,CDR3 protein,CDR3 DNA
-,-,TRBJ2-2,TRBV6-5,CASRPEGVFGELFF,TGTGCCAGCAGACCCGAGGGGGTTTTCGGGGAGCTGTTTTTT
TRBD1,-,TRBJ1-5,TRBV5-5,CASSPQEDRAQPQHF,TGTGCCAGCAGCCCCCAAGAGGACAGGGCCCAGCCCCAGCATTTT
-,-,TRBJ2-3,TRBV11-2,CASSLGPARGTDTQYF,TGTGCCAGCAGCTTGGGCCCGGCGAGGGGGACAGATACGCAGTATTTT
-,-,TRBJ2-3,TRBV29-1,CSVEGGVGQYF,TGCAGCGTTGAGGGAGGAGTGGGGCAGTATTTT
-,-,TRBJ2-7,TRBV6-5,CASTPQPVGNEQYF,TGTGCCAGCACCCCCCAGCCGGTCGGGAACGAGCAGTACTTC
TRBD1,-,TRBJ1-1,TRBV23-1,CASSHYRGTTEAFF,TGCGCCAGCAGTCATTACAGGGGGACCACTGAAGCTTTCTTT
-,-,TRBJ2-1,TRBV24-1,CATSGGLPYNEQFF,TGTGCCACCAGTGGGGGCTTACCCTACAATGAGCAGTTCTTC
-,-,TRBJ1-4,TRBV4-3,CASSQGARGTTNEKLFF,TGCGCCAGCAGCCAAGGGGCGAGGGGGACAACTAATGAAAAACTGTTTTTT
TRBD1,-,TRBJ2-2,TRBV12-3/TRBV12-4,CASSKQGPGELFF,TGTGCCAGCAGCAAACAGGGGCCCGGGGAGCTGTTTTTT
-,-,TRBJ1-2,TRBV7-6,CASSLGETLDGYTF,TGTGCCAGCAGCTTGGGGGAGACCCTGGATGGCTACACCTTC
TRBD1,-,TRBJ2-2,TRBV7-9,CASSPDTGEITGELFF,TGTGCCAGCAGCCCCGACACAGGGGAGATCACCGGGGAGCTGTTTTTT
-,-,TRBJ1-2,TRBV6-5,CASSRGQRGNGYTF,TGTGCCAGCAGCCGAGGACAGAGAGGGAATGGCTACACCTTC
-,-,TRBJ1-2,TRBV2,CASPQGNYGYTF,TGTGCCAGCCCCCAGGGTAACTATGGCTACACCTTC
TRBD2,-,TRBJ2-1,TRBV5-1,CASSLAGTSGYNEQFF,TGCGCCAGCAGCTTGGCCGGGACTAGCGGGTACAATGAGCAGTTCTTC
-,-,TRBJ1-1,TRBV6-5,CASKKGESEAFF,TGTGCCAGCAAAAAGGGCGAATCCGAAGCTTTCTTT
-,-,TRBJ2-7,TRBV29-1,CSVATGLAYEQYF,TGCAGCGTTGCGACAGGACTTGCCTACGAGCAGTACTTC
-,-,TRBJ1-6,TRBV28,CASRPPGTLYNSPLHF,TGTGCCAGCAGACCCCCCGGGACATTATATAATTCACCCCTCCACTTT
TRBD2,-,TRBJ2-1,TRBV7-3,CASSSGLAGGRDEQFF,TGTGCCAGCAGCTCCGGACTAGCGGGAGGTAGGGATGAGCAGTTCTTC
-,-,TRBJ1-1,TRBV27,CASSLSEGITEAFF,TGTGCCAGCAGTTTATCGGAGGGAATCACTGAAGCTTTCTTT
-,-,TRBJ1-4,TRBV28,CASRKGGGAEKLFF,TGTGCCAGCCGAAAAGGGGGGGGAGCTGAAAAACTGTTTTTT
TRBD2,once,TRBJ2-1,TRBV14,CASSQGGLVGYNEQFF,TGTGCCAGCAGCCAAGGGGGACTAGTTGGTTACAATGAGCAGTTCTTC
-,-,TRBJ2-3,TRBV10-3,CAISESGGRSDTQYF,TGTGCCATCAGTGAGTCTGGGGGCCGGTCAGATACGCAGTATTTT
-,-,TRBJ2-3,TRBV5-1,CASSFLGGGDTDTQYF,TGCGCCAGCAGCTTCCTAGGGGGCGGGGACACAGATACGCAGTATTTT
TRBD2,once,TRBJ2-3,TRBV29-1,CSVEGGGIYTQYF,TGCAGCGTTGAGGGCGGGGGGATATATACGCAGTATTTT
TRBD2,-,TRBJ2-7,TRBV4-2,CASSPRGTSGAYEQYF,TGTGCCAGCAGCCCCCGAGGGACTAGCGGCGCCTACGAGCAGTACTTC
-,-,TRBJ1-2,TRBV29-1,CSGREGYGYTF,TGCAGCGGCAGGGAAGGCTATGGCTACACCTTC
-,-,TRBJ1-4,TRBV28,CASSLPTGPNEKLFF,TGTGCCAGCAGTTTACCCACCGGGCCGAATGAAAAACTGTTTTTT
-,-,TRBJ1-4,TRBV7-2,CASSSTPERVREKLFF,TGTGCCAGCAGCTCCACCCCGGAAAGGGTTAGGGAAAAACTGTTTTTT
-,-,TRBJ1-5,TRBV6-1,CASSEAGGSNQPQHF,TGTGCCAGCAGTGAAGCGGGGGGCAGCAATCAGCCCCAGCATTTT